This T cell receptor (beta chain) was sequenced during a study of glioma-infiltrating T cells. Study-wide results and caveats: CDR3 overlap between tissue and blood was very small.

The table lists this clonotype with a few counts. The target antigen is unknown. TCR alpha and beta CDR3 regions were amplified from RNA using iRepertoire nested multiplex PCR. TCRdb independently ran MiXCR on the multiplex PCR reads; one entry per CDR3 protein. The sample lists some 99,000 distinct CDR3 sequences; less than 30% were seen once. Germline loops: CDR1 SQVTM, CDR2 ANQGSEA. This CDR3 is 14 amino acids long. V lost 2 bases, J lost 6 bases, and 16 bases lay in between. This sequence originates from a human donor with low-grade glioma or glioblastoma, undergoing nonglioma brain surgery, or in good health (not recorded which). The chain employs TRBV29-1 and TRBJ1-1; maybe TRBD1 (5 bases). The source material was glioma tissue, nonneoplastic brain tissue, or PBMCs (not recorded which). The CDR3 region has the DNA TGCAGCGTTGAACGGCAGGGTAGGGGTGCTGAAGCTTTCTTT. Amino acids: CSVERQGRGAEAFF.